One sample yielded the 15 T cell receptor beta chains listed below, sequenced in a study of T cells after yellow fever vaccination (dated by TCRdb to the late 2010s). Library preparation used 5' RACE. Sequenced using an Illumina NovaSeq 6000. Starting from the raw public reads, TCRdb applied fastp trimming at Q25, assembled clones with MiXCR and retained in-frame beta chains. Rows with a matching CDR3 protein are joined into one entry that keeps the most common DNA and genes. The sample yields approximately 130,000 distinct CDR3 sequences; approximately 14% were counted once. The ten largest clones represent roughly 45% of the sample. Per the publication, the treatment or condition label means: live attenuated yellow fever vaccine strain. Source: CD8+ T cells sorted from PBMCs, taken 5 days after the yellow fever booster vaccination. These receptors were obtained from a man between 18 and 29 years old who received the YFV17D yellow fever vaccine.

The chain uses TRBV6-2 or TRBV6-3 and TRBJ1-1; no clear D gene. Trimming removed 0 bases at V and 11 bases at J, with 10 bases between. In germline, CDR1 is MNHEY, CDR2 SVGEGT. CDR3 length: 12 amino acids. In nucleotides, the CDR3 is TGTGCCAGCAGTTACTCGAGGGAGCCGGCTTTCTTT. It codes for CASSYSREPAFF.

This clonotype was observed a handful of times. The rearrangement uses TRBV14 and TRBJ2-7, with unresolved D. The V end was cut by 0 bases, the J end by 3 bases, with 6 bases between. Germline CDR1 and CDR2: SGHDN and FVKESK. CDR3 length: 13 amino acids. CDR3 amino acids: CASSQDMGYEQYF. The CDR3 region has the DNA TGTGCCAGCAGCCAAGACATGGGCTACGAGCAGTACTTC.

This clonotype was seen a handful of times. The rearrangement links TRBV6-2 or TRBV6-3 to TRBJ2-7; no definite D call. The CDR3 sequence is 13 residues long. V dropped 2 bases and J dropped 2 bases, with 7 bases sitting between them. CDR1 is MNHEY and CDR2 is SVGEGT in the germline V gene. The CDR3 protein is CASSYGRTYEQYV. The CDR3 DNA follows: TGTGCCAGCAGTTACGGGCGGACCTACGAGCAGTACGTC.

For the CDR3, the DNA is TGTGCCAGCAGCTTGGATGGGGAAGGCTACACCTTC. The encoded protein is CASSLDGEGYTF. This chain links TRBV7-3 with TRBJ1-2; unclear D gene. Trimming removed 3 bases at V and 8 bases at J, with 10 bases between. Germline loops: CDR1 SGHTA, CDR2 FQGTGA. This CDR3 region has 12 residues.

The V call is TRBV4-1, the J call TRBJ2-2, with TRBD1 matching over 8 bases. V gave up 3 bases and J gave up 4 bases; unmatched junction bases: 4. There are 15 residues in the CDR3. CDR1 is MGHRA, CDR2 YSYEKL, per germline. Here the CDR3 reads CASSQSRGPTGELFF. The CDR3 DNA follows: TGCGCCAGCAGCCAGTCCAGGGGGCCCACCGGGGAGCTGTTTTTT.

This clonotype has a count of ten or more. The chain uses TRBV29-1 and TRBJ2-2; D not certain. The CDR3 length is 13 residues. Germline V CDR1 and CDR2: SQVTM, ANQGSEA. The CDR3, as DNA: TGCACCGTCCGGCCCATGGGCACCGGGGAGCTGTTTTTT. As protein: CTVRPMGTGELFF.

This clonotype was seen more than once but under ten times. The chain uses TRBV7-8 and TRBJ2-7; 9 bases fit TRBD2. The length of the CDR3 is 15 residues. V gave up 2 bases and J gave up 3 bases; unmatched junction bases: 5. The V gene's germline CDR1 is SGHVS and CDR2 FQNEAQ. The CDR3 here is CASSLIAGAIYEQYF. The CDR3 DNA reads as TGTGCCAGCAGCTTAATAGCGGGGGCAATCTACGAGCAGTACTTC.

In nucleotides, the CDR3 is TGTGCCAGCAGTGAAGCTGGACTCAGTGTGGCTTTCTTT. Amino acids: CASSEAGLSVAFF. The rearrangement joins TRBV2 to TRBJ1-1; D gene unclear. CDR1 and CDR2 from the germline V gene are SNHLY and FYNNEI. V gave up 0 bases and J gave up 11 bases, with 13 bases separating them. The CDR3 totals 13 residues.

This clonotype was seen more than once but under ten times. The rearrangement links TRBV15 to TRBJ2-5, with 7 bases aligning to TRBD2. The germline gives CDR1 LNHNV, CDR2 YYDKDF (reference sequence). V shed 0 bases and J 5 bases; nucleotides not matched to a gene: 9. The CDR3 sequence is 16 residues long. The CDR3 here is CATSRDLARGGETQYF. The CDR3 nucleotides are TGTGCCACCAGCAGAGATCTTGCGCGGGGAGGGGAGACCCAGTACTTC. Full variable domain (rest looked up from reference TRBV15 and TRBJ2-5): DAMVIQNPRYQVTQFGKPVTLSCSQTLNHNVMYWYQQKSSQAPKLLFHYYDKDFNNEADTPDNFQSRRPNTSFCFLDIRSPGLGDTAMYLCATSRDLARGGETQYFGPGTRLLVL.

The chain joins TRBV5-5 to TRBJ2-3, with D perhaps matching TRBD1 (7 bases). Looked up from germline, CDR1 is SGHKS and CDR2 is YYEKEE (reference sequence). CDR3 length equals 15 residues. The V end lost 5 bases, the J end lost 3 bases, and 16 bases lay between the germline ends. CDR3 amino acids: CASRSGDSQTDTQYF. As DNA, the CDR3 is TGTGCCAGCAGGTCGGGGGACAGCCAAACAGATACGCAGTATTTT.

The sample holds a few counts of this clonotype. This chain connects TRBV14 to TRBJ2-7, with a possible D match to TRBD2 (5 bases). Per the germline V gene, CDR1 is SGHDN and CDR2 is FVKESK. Trimming took 4 bases from V and 3 from J, leaving 31 bases between them. The CDR3 length is 20 residues. This CDR3 reads CASSPGWLRGSHGRNYEQYF. DNA of the CDR3: TGTGCCAGCAGCCCGGGGTGGCTGCGAGGTAGCCATGGGCGAAACTACGAGCAGTACTTC. The complete variable domain, with remaining parts taken from reference TRBV14 and TRBJ2-7, reads EAGVTQFPSHSVIEKGQTVTLRCDPISGHDNLYWYRRVMGKEIKFLLHFVKESKQDESGMPNNRFLAERTGGTYSTLKVQPAELEDSGVYFCASSPGWLRGSHGRNYEQYFGPGTRLTVT.

This chain joins TRBV29-1 and TRBJ1-1; a weak D match, TRBD1 (5 bases). Trimming stripped 4 bases from V and 6 bases from J, with 18 bases between. Germline CDR1 reads SQVTM; CDR2 reads ANQGSEA. The CDR3 is made up of 14 amino acids. The CDR3 DNA follows: TGCAGCGTTGCACCCTCCAGCGGGGACGCTGAAGCTTTCTTT. This gives the protein CSVAPSSGDAEAFF.

This chain joins TRBV4-1 and TRBJ1-1, with TRBD1 as a possible D gene (6 bases). Germline V gene sequence: CDR1 MGHRA, CDR2 YSYEKL. The germline V and J ends were trimmed by 10 bases and 4 bases, with 13 bases remaining between them. The CDR3 extends over 12 amino acids. The CDR3 protein is CATGKGVTEAFF. For the CDR3, the DNA is TGCGCCACCGGGAAGGGGGTCACTGAAGCTTTCTTT.

V gene TRBV4-1 combines with J gene TRBJ2-5; the D is unclear. The CDR3 is 13 amino acids. Germline assignment: CDR1 MGHRA and CDR2 YSYEKL. V lost 0 bases to trimming and J lost 5 bases, with 7 bases between them. The CDR3 bases are TGCGCCAGCAGCCAAGAGGGAACGGAGACCCAGTACTTC. Protein sequence: CASSQEGTETQYF.

The chain carries TRBV18 and TRBJ1-1, with TRBD1 matching over 8 bases. J lost 3 bases, V lost 3 bases, and 6 bases had no gene match. The CDR3 extends over 15 amino acids. Germline V gives CDR1 KGHSH, CDR2 LQKENI. This CDR3 reads CASSPVRQGHTEAFF. The DNA of the CDR3 is TGTGCCAGCTCACCCGTCAGACAGGGGCACACTGAAGCTTTCTTT.